Listed here are 21 T cell receptor beta chains from one sample, sequenced in a study of CD4+ T cells in melanoma. The method was immunoSEQ multiplex PCR; TCRdb's version includes in-frame clones alone and lacks a portion of them. Found here are 90,000 to 130,000 clones, roughly 90% of them singletons; the top ten hold less than 4%. Sequencing used peripheral blood. The origin of the receptors is a human donor with melanoma.

The chain joins TRBV29-1 to TRBJ1-2, with D hard to call. CDR1 is SQVTM and CDR2 is ANQGSEA in the germline V gene. This CDR3 has 12 residues. V shed 6 bases and J shed 4 bases, with 12 bases lying between them. The CDR3 DNA follows: TGCAGCGTAGACCGGAGCAGCTATGGCTACACCTTC. Protein sequence: CSVDRSSYGYTF.

The CDR3 sequence: CASSQLAGVTDTQYF. The CDR3 nucleotides read TGTGCCAGCAGCCAACTAGCGGGAGTAACAGATACGCAGTATTTT. The chain couples TRBV7-9 to TRBJ2-3, with 11 bases matching TRBD2. The CDR3 runs to 15 residues. CDR1 is SEHNR, CDR2 FQNEAQ, per germline (reference sequence). V lost 5 bases and J lost 3; bases outside the gene matches: 4.

The genes are TRBV7-9 and TRBJ1-6, with 10 bases matching TRBD1. The CDR3 is 16 amino acids. V lost 5 bases to trimming and J lost 5 bases; unmatched junction nucleotides: 6. Germline assignment: CDR1 SEHNR and CDR2 FQNEAQ (reference sequence). In DNA, the CDR3 is TGTGCCAGCAGCCTGCTGGGACAGGGGCATAATTCACCCCTCCACTTT. Translating it yields CASSLLGQGHNSPLHF.

This chain joins TRBV5-1 and TRBJ2-7; TRBD2 agrees at 7 bases. This CDR3 is 15 amino acids long. The V and J ends lost 1 base and 4 bases, in that order; junction bases with no gene match: 8. From germline, CDR1 is SGHRS and CDR2 YFSETQ. Here the CDR3 reads CASSLYGLADYEQYF. The CDR3, as DNA: TGCGCCAGCAGCTTGTACGGTCTAGCGGATTACGAGCAGTACTTC.

This rearrangement joins TRBV6-4 to TRBJ2-3; 8 nucleotides align to TRBD1. This CDR3 is built from 16 residues. Germline CDR1 reads MRHNA; CDR2 reads SNTAGT. V was clipped by 0 bases and J by 8 bases; unmatched bases: 10. CDR3 region: CASSDSKQGEWGTQYF. The CDR3 bases are TGTGCCAGCAGTGACTCGAAACAGGGGGAATGGGGTACGCAGTATTTT.

The rearrangement links TRBV2 to TRBJ1-5; a weak D match, TRBD1 (5 bases). Looked up from germline, CDR1 is SNHLY and CDR2 is FYNNEI. The CDR3 is 15 amino acids. V was clipped by 2 bases and J by 0 bases, with 8 bases between them. The CDR3 is CASSEIRDSNQPQHF. DNA of the CDR3: TGTGCCAGCAGTGAAATCAGGGATAGCAATCAGCCCCAGCATTTT.

The chain recombines TRBV5-1 with TRBJ1-2; 7 bases line up with TRBD1. V gave up 4 bases and J gave up 4 bases; unmatched junction bases: 7. The CDR3 is 14 amino acids. The germline CDR1 and CDR2 sequences are SGHRS and YFSETQ. CDR3 sequence: CASSGETGTYGYTF. The CDR3 nucleotides are TGCGCCAGCAGCGGGGAGACAGGGACCTATGGCTACACCTTC.

V is TRBV18 and J is TRBJ2-5; D uncertain. The CDR3 has 13 residues. The V end was cut by 1 base, the J end by 3 bases, with 6 bases between. Germline V CDR1 and CDR2: KGHSH, LQKENI. CDR3 sequence: CASSPRKEETQYF. The CDR3 coding sequence is TGTGCCAGCTCACCACGAAAGGAAGAGACCCAGTACTTC.

This chain joins TRBV28 and TRBJ1-5; D gene unclear. Germline V gives CDR1 MDHEN, CDR2 SYDVKM. V lost 2 bases to trimming and J lost 7 bases, with 15 bases between them. The CDR3 has 15 amino acids. For the CDR3, the DNA is TGTGCCAGCAGTTTAACACAGAACCCCTTCCAGCCCCAGCATTTT. Its protein is CASSLTQNPFQPQHF.

This chain links TRBV6-6 with TRBJ1-1, with TRBD1 as a possible D gene (6 bases). Trimming pared 5 bases from V and 1 base from J, leaving 11 bases between. The CDR3 length is 14 residues. Germline V gene sequence: CDR1 MNHNY, CDR2 SVGAGI (reference sequence). CDR3 coding DNA: TGTGCCAGCAGTATGACAGGCCAGAACACTGAAGCTTTCTTT. It yields the protein CASSMTGQNTEAFF.

V gene TRBV6-5 combines with J gene TRBJ1-4; D might be TRBD1 (5 bases). Trimming cost V 6 bases and J 5 bases, with 16 bases left between them. CDR3 length: 15 residues. Germline assignment: CDR1 MNHEY and CDR2 SVGAGI. CDR3: CASSRRGRLNEKLFF. CDR3 sequence (DNA): TGTGCCAGCAGCCGTCGGGGGAGACTGAATGAAAAACTGTTTTTT.

Here the CDR3 DNA reads TGTGCCAGCAGCCTACTAGCGGGGGTCAGGGAGACCCAGTACTTC. Encoded protein: CASSLLAGVRETQYF. The chain combines TRBV5-5 with TRBJ2-5, with 11 bases identical to TRBD2. CDR3 size: 15 residues. V shed 4 bases and J 5 bases; nucleotides not matched to a gene: 7. CDR1 and CDR2 from the germline V gene are SGHKS and YYEKEE (reference sequence).

The V and J genes are TRBV28 and TRBJ1-5; weak D call: TRBD1 (6 bases). V lost 6 bases to trimming and J lost 2 bases, with 11 bases between them. CDR3 length equals 14 residues. Germline V gene data show CDR1 as MDHEN and CDR2 as SYDVKM. The CDR3 loop reads CASRETGGNQPQHF. The CDR3, as DNA: TGTGCCAGCAGGGAGACAGGCGGCAATCAGCCCCAGCATTTT.

The gene calls are TRBV19 and TRBJ1-2, with 8 bases matching TRBD1. V lost 10 bases and J lost 6; bases outside the gene matches: 16. There are 15 residues in the CDR3. The germline V gene has CDR1 LNHDA and CDR2 SQIVND (reference sequence). Here the CDR3 DNA reads TGTGCCATCCGGCCCAAGACAGGGGCGCGCCATGGCTACACCTTC. This gives the protein CAIRPKTGARHGYTF.

This clone was seen a single time. The gene calls are TRBV6-5 and TRBJ2-1; 11 bases match TRBD2. Germline trimming cut 0 bases from V and 5 bases from J; bases unmatched to any gene: 3. The germline CDR1 and CDR2 sequences are MNHEY and SVGAGI. This CDR3 is 16 amino acids long. CDR3 residues: CASSYSSGRANNEQFF. The CDR3 DNA follows: TGTGCCAGCAGTTACTCTAGCGGGAGGGCAAACAATGAGCAGTTCTTC.

This clone has a single count. The V call is TRBV4-3, the J call TRBJ2-5; 11 positions agree with TRBD2. The CDR3 extends over 17 amino acids. The junction had 10 bases not matched to a gene; V was cut back by 3 bases and J by 4 bases. Per germline, CDR1 LGHNA and CDR2 YSLEER. As DNA, the CDR3 is TGCGCCAGCAGCCACCACTTACTAGCGGGAGTGGGAGAGACCCAGTACTTC. Translation: CASSHHLLAGVGETQYF.

This clone was observed a few times. The genes are TRBV2 and TRBJ1-5; D is perhaps TRBD1 (6 bases). V lost 5 bases and J 2 bases, leaving 7 bases between the germline ends. This CDR3 region has 13 residues. Germline values: CDR1 SNHLY, CDR2 FYNNEI. CDR3 sequence: CASSWTGNQPQHF. CDR3 in DNA: TGTGCCAGCAGTTGGACAGGCAATCAGCCCCAGCATTTT.

This clone came up once. The chain couples TRBV7-9 to TRBJ2-3; unclear D gene. The CDR3 extends over 13 amino acids. The V end was cut by 5 bases, the J end by 6 bases, with 12 bases between. Per germline, CDR1 SEHNR and CDR2 FQNEAQ (reference sequence). The CDR3 nucleotides read TGTGCCAGCAGCCTCGGGTTCCCGGATACGCAGTATTTT. Its protein is CASSLGFPDTQYF.

V and J are TRBV5-4 and TRBJ2-7; 7 bases agree with TRBD1. The CDR3 length is 15 residues. V dropped 4 bases and J dropped 1; count of bases not matched to a gene: 8. Germline CDR1 SGHNT, CDR2 YYREEE (reference sequence). DNA of the CDR3: TGTGCCAGCAGCCTAGACAGGGTATTTTCCTACGAGCAGTACTTC. Protein: CASSLDRVFSYEQYF.

This clone was counted once. The rearrangement uses TRBV18 and TRBJ2-7; D gene unclear. The CDR3 has 12 amino acids. Germline lookup yields CDR1 KGHSH and CDR2 LQKENI. Trimming removed 3 bases at V and 3 bases at J, with 6 bases between. The CDR3 coding sequence is TGTGCCAGCTCACCTGGATTCTACGAGCAGTACTTC. Translating gives CASSPGFYEQYF.

CDR3 bases: TGCGCCAGCAGCACAGGGACAGGCCGAGCTTTCTTT. Translated, it gives CASSTGTGRAFF. This chain links TRBV5-1 with TRBJ1-1, with TRBD1 matching over 8 bases. In germline, CDR1 is SGHRS, CDR2 YFSETQ. The CDR3 sequence is 12 residues long. Trimming removed 4 bases from V and 10 bases from J; junction bases left unmatched: 6. Based on the CDR3 plus reference TRBV5-1 and TRBJ1-1, the full variable domain is KAGVTQTPRYLIKTRGQQVTLSCSPISGHRSVSWYQQTPGQGLQFLFEYFSETQRNKGNFPGRFSGRQFSNSRSEMNVSTLELGDSALYLCASSTGTGRAFFGQGTRLTVV.